A single sample is the source of the 9 T cell receptor beta chains below, sequenced in a study of T cell responses to AZD1222 COVID-19 vaccine. Using immunoSEQ multiplex PCR, the repertoire was profiled, and TCRdb retains in-frame clones only, with some absent. This sample carries some 100,000 clones, around nine tenths of them seen once, and the ten largest clones take more than 10%. The source material was peripheral blood, sampled on day 0 of AZD1222 vaccination. These receptors all come from an adult in good health.

The chain is built from TRBV5-4 and TRBJ2-4; TRBD1 is a possible D gene (6 bases). The germline V gene has CDR1 SGHNT and CDR2 YYREEE (reference sequence). The V gene lost 1 base and the J gene lost 1 base, with 18 bases spanning the gap. There are 18 residues in the CDR3. DNA for the CDR3: TGTGCCAGCAGCTTGACACGAGGGGACAAACTGGCCAAAAACATTCAGTACTTC. Its translation: CASSLTRGDKLAKNIQYF.

The V gene is TRBV27, the J gene TRBJ2-7, with 9 bases matching TRBD1. The trim removed 3 bases at V and 1 base at J, leaving 7 bases unmatched. The germline CDR1 and CDR2 sequences are MNHEY and SMNVEV (reference sequence). The CDR3 has 16 amino acids. The CDR3 DNA reads TGTGCCAGCAGTTTCGTCGTGGACAGGGGTTCCTACGAGCAGTACTTC. It codes for CASSFVVDRGSYEQYF.

J is TRBJ2-1 and V is TRBV6-5; maybe TRBD1 (5 bases). The CDR3 is 13 residues long. V dropped 7 bases and J dropped 4 bases, with 11 bases sitting between them. Germline V gives CDR1 MNHEY, CDR2 SVGAGI. The CDR3 nucleotides are TGTGCCAGCAAAGTCGACAGTTACAATGAGCAGTTCTTC. It specifies CASKVDSYNEQFF.

The chain recombines TRBV7-8 with TRBJ1-4, with unresolved D. V lost 3 bases and J lost 12, with 14 bases in between. Germline V gene sequence: CDR1 SGHVS, CDR2 FQNEAQ. CDR3 length: 13 amino acids. The CDR3 nucleotides are TGTGCCAGCAGCTTGCGTATCCAGGAGCAACTGTTTTTT. Its protein product is CASSLRIQEQLFF.

This sequence joins TRBV6-5 and TRBJ2-1; no definite D call. Trimming cost V 7 bases and J 4 bases, with 11 bases left between them. Per the germline V gene, CDR1 is MNHEY and CDR2 is SVGAGI. The CDR3 loop spans 13 amino acids. The CDR3 nucleotides are TGTGCCAGCAACCCCAAAGGGTACAATGAGCAGTTCTTC. Its translation: CASNPKGYNEQFF.

The chain links TRBV20-1 to TRBJ2-7; D not resolved. Germline V lookup: CDR1 DFQATT, CDR2 SNEGSKA (reference sequence). V was shortened by 6 bases and J by 0 bases, with 6 bases between the two germline ends. The CDR3 covers 11 residues. The DNA for the CDR3 is TGCAGTGCCGCGTCCTCCTACGAGCAGTACTTC. It is translated as CSAASSYEQYF.

V usage is TRBV27 and J usage is TRBJ2-1; 8 bases agree with TRBD2. J lost 1 base, V lost 3 bases, and 5 bases had no gene match. The CDR3 length is 16 residues. Germline-derived CDR1 and CDR2 are MNHEY and SMNVEV (reference sequence). This CDR3 reads CASSFSGRGSYNEQFF. In DNA form, the CDR3 reads TGTGCCAGCAGTTTCTCCGGGAGGGGTTCCTACAATGAGCAGTTCTTC.

The chain is built from TRBV28 and TRBJ2-7; D gene uncertain. Germline CDR1 and CDR2: MDHEN and SYDVKM. The CDR3 extends over 12 amino acids. V dropped 7 bases and J dropped 2 bases, with 9 bases sitting between them. The CDR3 coding sequence is TGTGCCAGCAAAACCAGCCCCTACGAGCAGTACTTC. The encoded protein is CASKTSPYEQYF.

The rearrangement links TRBV10-3 to TRBJ2-2, with 12 bases lining up with TRBD2. This CDR3 spans 17 amino acids. Per the germline V gene, CDR1 is ENHRY and CDR2 is SYGVKD. V lost 9 bases and J lost 5; bases outside the gene matches: 13. This chain's CDR3 is CAIRLRLAGEGTGELFF. The CDR3 DNA follows: TGTGCCATTCGGCTTAGACTAGCGGGAGAGGGTACCGGGGAGCTGTTTTTT.